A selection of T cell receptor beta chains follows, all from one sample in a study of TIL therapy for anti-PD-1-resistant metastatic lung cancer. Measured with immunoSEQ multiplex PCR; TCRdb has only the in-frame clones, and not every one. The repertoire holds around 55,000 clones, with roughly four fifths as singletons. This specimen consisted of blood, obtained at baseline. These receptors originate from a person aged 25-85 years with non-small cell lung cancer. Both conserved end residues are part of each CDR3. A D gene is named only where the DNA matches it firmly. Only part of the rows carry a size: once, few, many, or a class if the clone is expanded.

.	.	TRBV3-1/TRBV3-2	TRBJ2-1	CASSQEVGTEVF	TGTGCCAGCAGCCAAGAAGTCGGGACTGAGGTCTTC
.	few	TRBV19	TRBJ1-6	CASSILPRGVDSPLHF	TGTGCCAGTAGTATACTCCCCAGGGGTGTTGATTCACCCCTCCACTTT
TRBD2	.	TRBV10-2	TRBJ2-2	CASSGTSGTTGELFF	TGCGCCAGCAGTGGGACTAGCGGCACCACCGGGGAGCTGTTTTTT
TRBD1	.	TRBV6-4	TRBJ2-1	CASSDSGPTGGFRQFF	TGTGCCAGCAGTGACTCCGGGCCGACAGGGGGCTTTCGGCAGTTCTTC
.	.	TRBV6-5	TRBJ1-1	CASRTGTRNTEAFF	TGTGCCAGCAGAACCGGGACACGGAACACTGAAGCTTTCTTT
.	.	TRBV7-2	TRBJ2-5	CASSLGAGDRETQYF	TGTGCCAGCAGCTTAGGAGCGGGGGACAGAGAGACCCAGTACTTC
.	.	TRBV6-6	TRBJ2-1	CASSYIAGALQIF	TGTGCCAGCAGTTACATAGCCGGGGCTCTACAAATCTTC
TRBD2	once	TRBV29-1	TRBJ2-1	CSLASGNSYNEQFF	TGCAGCCTCGCTAGCGGGAATTCCTACAATGAGCAGTTCTTC
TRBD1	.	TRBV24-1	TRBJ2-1	CATSDLGQGRDEQFF	TGTGCCACCAGTGATTTGGGACAGGGACGGGATGAGCAGTTCTTC
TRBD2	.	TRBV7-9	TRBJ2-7	CASRQGGGDEQYF	TGTGCCAGCAGACAGGGCGGGGGGGACGAGCAGTACTTC
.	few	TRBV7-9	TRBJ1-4	CASSSGDRSEKLFF	TGTGCCAGCAGTTCAGGGGACCGGAGTGAAAAACTGTTTTTT
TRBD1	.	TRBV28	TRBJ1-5	CASSPTGVSGLGQPQHF	TGTGCCAGCAGCCCAACAGGGGTGTCAGGTCTCGGTCAGCCCCAGCATTTT
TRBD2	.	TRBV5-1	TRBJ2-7	CASSLVSGVNYEQYF	TGCGCCAGCAGCTTGGTGAGCGGGGTAAACTACGAGCAGTACTTC
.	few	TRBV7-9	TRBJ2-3	CASSEEDTQYF	TGTGCCAGCAGCGAGGAAGATACGCAGTATTTT
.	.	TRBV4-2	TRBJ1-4	CASSQGYATNEKLFF	TGTGCCAGCAGCCAAGGGTATGCAACTAATGAAAAACTGTTTTTT
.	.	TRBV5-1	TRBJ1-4	CASSPFIGAANEKLFF	TGCGCCAGCAGCCCGTTCATCGGAGCGGCTAATGAAAAACTGTTTTTT
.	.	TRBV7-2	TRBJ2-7	CASSLAAVGRGSYEQYF	TGTGCCAGCAGCTTAGCTGCGGTAGGGCGAGGCTCCTACGAGCAGTACTTC
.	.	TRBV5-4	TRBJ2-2	CASSLGRGSGTGELFF	TGTGCCAGCAGCTTGGGACGTGGGAGCGGGACCGGGGAGCTGTTTTTT
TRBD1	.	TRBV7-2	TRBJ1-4	CASSKTGTEVNEKLFF	TGTGCCAGCAGCAAGACCGGGACAGAAGTTAATGAAAAACTGTTTTTT
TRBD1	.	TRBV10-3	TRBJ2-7	CAISDPGTAEQYF	TGTGCCATCAGTGACCCCGGGACAGCTGAGCAGTACTTC
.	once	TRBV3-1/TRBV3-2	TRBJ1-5	CASSQDNRKPQHF	TGTGCCAGCAGCCAAGATAACAGAAAGCCCCAGCATTTT
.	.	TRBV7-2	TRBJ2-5	CASSLRGAGAYQETQYF	TGTGCCAGCAGCCTTCGGGGGGCGGGGGCCTACCAAGAGACCCAGTACTTC
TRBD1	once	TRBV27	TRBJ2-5	CASRVSGGETQYF	TGTGCCAGCAGGGTATCAGGGGGAGAGACCCAGTACTTC
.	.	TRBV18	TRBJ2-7	CASSPRGLNYEQYF	TGTGCCAGCTCACCGAGAGGGTTAAACTACGAGCAGTACTTC
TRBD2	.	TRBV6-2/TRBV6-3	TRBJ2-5	CASSYLLAGVGETQYF	TGTGCCAGCAGTTACCTACTAGCGGGAGTTGGAGAGACCCAGTACTTC
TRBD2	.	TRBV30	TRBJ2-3	CAWAPKAGDTQYF	TGTGCCTGGGCTCCTAAAGCGGGGGATACGCAGTATTTT
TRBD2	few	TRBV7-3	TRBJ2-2	CASSLRSLAGGMTGELFF	TGTGCCAGCAGCTTAAGGTCCCTAGCGGGAGGGATGACCGGGGAGCTGTTTTTT
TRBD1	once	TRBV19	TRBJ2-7	CASSTGTQGTLSYEQYF	TGTGCCAGTAGTACAGGGACACAGGGGACGCTTTCCTACGAGCAGTACTTC
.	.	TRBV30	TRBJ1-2	CAWSFLPRNYGYTF	TGTGCCTGGAGTTTCCTCCCAAGGAACTATGGCTACACCTTC
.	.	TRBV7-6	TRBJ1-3	CASSPSGGFAGNTIYF	TGTGCCAGCAGCCCCAGCGGGGGATTCGCTGGAAACACCATATATTTT
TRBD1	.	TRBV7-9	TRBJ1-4	CASSRGQGATNEKLFF	TGTGCCAGCAGCCGCGGACAGGGGGCAACTAATGAAAAACTGTTTTTT
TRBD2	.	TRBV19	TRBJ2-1	CASSIRRLAGSNEQFF	TGTGCCAGTAGTATCCGGCGTCTAGCGGGATCGAATGAGCAGTTCTTC
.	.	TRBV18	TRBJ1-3	CASSPRSDSSGNTIYF	TGTGCCAGCTCACCAAGGTCGGACAGCTCTGGAAACACCATATATTTT
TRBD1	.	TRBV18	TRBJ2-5	CASSPMTGGIVETQYF	TGTGCCAGCTCACCAATGACAGGGGGCATCGTAGAGACCCAGTACTTC
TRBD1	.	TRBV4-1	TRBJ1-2	CASSQDQGALGYTF	TGCGCCAGCAGCCAAGATCAGGGGGCGCTTGGCTACACCTTC
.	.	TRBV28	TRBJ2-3	CASSLPKGLGTDTQYF	TGTGCCAGCAGCCTGCCGAAGGGTCTGGGCACAGATACGCAGTATTTT
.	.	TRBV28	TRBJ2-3	CASRARWDTQYF	TGTGCCAGCAGGGCACGGTGGGATACGCAGTATTTT
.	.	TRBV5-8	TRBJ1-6	CASSLQGPLHF	TGTGCCAGCAGCTTGCAGGGACCCCTCCACTTT
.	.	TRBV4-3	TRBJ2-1	CASSPQSGSYNEQFF	TGCGCCAGCAGCCCACAATCTGGCTCCTACAATGAGCAGTTCTTC
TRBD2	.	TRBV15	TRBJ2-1	CATSRETSGTYNEQFF	TGTGCCACCAGCAGAGAAACTAGCGGGACGTACAATGAGCAGTTCTTC
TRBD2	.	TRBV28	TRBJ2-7	CASSTIRVSSGGASYEQYF	TGTGCCAGCAGTACCATCCGGGTTAGTAGCGGGGGGGCTTCCTACGAGCAGTACTTC
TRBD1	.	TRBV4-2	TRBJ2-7	CASSRVPTGGEYEQYF	TGTGCCAGCAGCCGTGTCCCGACAGGGGGCGAGTACGAGCAGTACTTC
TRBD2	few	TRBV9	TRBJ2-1	CASSVGSGNYNEQFF	TGTGCCAGCAGCGTAGGTAGCGGGAACTACAATGAGCAGTTCTTC
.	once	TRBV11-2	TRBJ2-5	CASTPYRVQETQYF	TGTGCCAGCACCCCTTACAGGGTCCAAGAGACCCAGTACTTC
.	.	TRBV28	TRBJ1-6	CASSFGSGNKPLHF	TGTGCCAGCAGTTTCGGGTCAGGGAATAAACCCCTCCACTTT
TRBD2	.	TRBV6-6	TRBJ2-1	CASTKAGVSEQFF	TGTGCCAGCACTAAGGCGGGGGTGAGTGAGCAGTTCTTC
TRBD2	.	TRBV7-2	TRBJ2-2	CASSLVSLAGGFGELFF	TGTGCCAGCAGCTTAGTGTCCCTAGCGGGAGGATTCGGGGAGCTGTTTTTT
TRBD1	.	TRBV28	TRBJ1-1	CARAYRDRRYTEAFF	TGTGCCAGAGCTTACCGGGACAGACGGTACACTGAAGCTTTCTTT
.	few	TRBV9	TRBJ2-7	CASSAPDSYEQYF	TGTGCCAGCAGCGCCCCGGACAGCTACGAGCAGTACTTC
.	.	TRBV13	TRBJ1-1	CASSPDGNTEAFF	TGTGCCAGCAGCCCCGACGGGAACACTGAAGCTTTCTTT
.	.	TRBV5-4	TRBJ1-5	CATGVQGNQPQHF	TGTGCCACAGGCGTACAGGGCAATCAGCCCCAGCATTTT
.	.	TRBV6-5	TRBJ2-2	CASSYGVFSFTGELFF	TGTGCCAGCAGTTACGGGGTCTTCTCCTTCACCGGGGAGCTGTTTTTT
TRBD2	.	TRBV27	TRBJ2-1	CASSLSGTSGYNEQFF	TGTGCCAGCAGTCTTTCCGGGACTAGCGGATACAATGAGCAGTTCTTC
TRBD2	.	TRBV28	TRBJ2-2	CASSSGLAGGQNTGELFF	TGTGCCAGCAGTTCAGGACTAGCGGGAGGGCAGAACACCGGGGAGCTGTTTTTT